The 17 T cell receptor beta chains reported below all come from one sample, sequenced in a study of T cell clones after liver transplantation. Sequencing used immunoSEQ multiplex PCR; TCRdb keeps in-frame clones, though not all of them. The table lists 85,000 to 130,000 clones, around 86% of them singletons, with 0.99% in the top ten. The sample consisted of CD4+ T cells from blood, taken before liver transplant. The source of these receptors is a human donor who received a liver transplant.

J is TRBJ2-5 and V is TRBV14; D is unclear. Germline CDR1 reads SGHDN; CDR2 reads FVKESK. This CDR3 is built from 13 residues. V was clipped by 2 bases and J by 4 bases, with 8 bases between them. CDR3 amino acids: CASSQYRGETQYF. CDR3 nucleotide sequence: TGTGCCAGCAGCCAATATAGAGGAGAGACCCAGTACTTC.

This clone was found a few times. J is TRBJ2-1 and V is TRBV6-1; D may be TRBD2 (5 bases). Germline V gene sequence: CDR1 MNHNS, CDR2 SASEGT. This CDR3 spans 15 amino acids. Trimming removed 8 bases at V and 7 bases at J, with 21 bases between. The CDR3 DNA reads TGTGCCAGCGGGAAGGCTAGCTTGAGTTCAAATGAGCAGTTCTTC. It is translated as CASGKASLSSNEQFF.

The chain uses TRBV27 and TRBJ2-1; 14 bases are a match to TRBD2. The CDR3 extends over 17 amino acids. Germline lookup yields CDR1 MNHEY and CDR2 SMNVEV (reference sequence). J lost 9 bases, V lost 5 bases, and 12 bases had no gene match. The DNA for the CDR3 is TGTGCCAGCAGTCCGACGTTGACTAGCGGGAGGGGTAGTGAGCAGTTCTTC. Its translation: CASSPTLTSGRGSEQFF.

As DNA, the CDR3 is TGTGCCAGCAGCAGGGGACAGGGTAGGAACATTCAGTACTTC. The encoded protein is CASSRGQGRNIQYF. The V call is TRBV5-4, the J call TRBJ2-4; 9 bases agree with TRBD1. This CDR3 has 14 amino acids. V lost 4 bases and J lost 7; bases outside the gene matches: 6. CDR1 is SGHNT and CDR2 is YYREEE in the germline V gene (reference sequence). The full variable domain, completed using reference TRBV5-4 and TRBJ2-4, is ETGVTQSPTHLIKTRGQQVTLRCSSQSGHNTVSWYQQALGQGPQFIFQYYREEENGRGNFPPRFSGLQFPNYSSELNVNALELDDSALYLCASSRGQGRNIQYFGAGTRLSVL.

This CDR3 is CASGLARGGQETQYF. The CDR3 bases are TGTGCTAGTGGTTTGGCCCGGGGAGGTCAAGAGACCCAGTACTTC. The chain carries TRBV12-5 and TRBJ2-5, with D maybe TRBD2 (6 bases). CDR1 and CDR2 (germline): LGHNT, FRNRAP. Trimming took off 1 base at V and 2 bases at J, with 11 bases between the two ends. The CDR3 has 15 residues.

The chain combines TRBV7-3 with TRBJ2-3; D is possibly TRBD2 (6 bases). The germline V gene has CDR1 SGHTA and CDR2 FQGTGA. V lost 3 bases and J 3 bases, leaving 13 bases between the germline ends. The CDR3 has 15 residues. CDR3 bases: TGTGCCAGCAGCTTCACGGGACTTAATACAGATACGCAGTATTTT. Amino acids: CASSFTGLNTDTQYF. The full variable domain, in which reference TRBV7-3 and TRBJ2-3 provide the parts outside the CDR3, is GAGVSQTPSNKVTEKGKYVELRCDPISGHTALYWYRQSLGQGPEFLIYFQGTGAADDSGLPNDRFFAVRPEGSVSTLKIQRTERGDSAVYLCASSFTGLNTDTQYFGPGTRLTVL.

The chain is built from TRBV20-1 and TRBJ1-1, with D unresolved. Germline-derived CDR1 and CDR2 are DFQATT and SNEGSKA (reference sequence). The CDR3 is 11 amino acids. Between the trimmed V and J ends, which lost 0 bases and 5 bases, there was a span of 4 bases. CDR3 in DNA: TGCAGTGCTAGAGAAGCGACTGAAGCTTTCTTT. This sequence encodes CSAREATEAFF.

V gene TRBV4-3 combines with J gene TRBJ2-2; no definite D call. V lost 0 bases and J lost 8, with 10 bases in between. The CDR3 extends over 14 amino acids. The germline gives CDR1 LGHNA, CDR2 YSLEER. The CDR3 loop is CASSQDSRIGELFF. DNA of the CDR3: TGCGCCAGCAGCCAAGACTCGAGAATAGGGGAGCTGTTTTTT.

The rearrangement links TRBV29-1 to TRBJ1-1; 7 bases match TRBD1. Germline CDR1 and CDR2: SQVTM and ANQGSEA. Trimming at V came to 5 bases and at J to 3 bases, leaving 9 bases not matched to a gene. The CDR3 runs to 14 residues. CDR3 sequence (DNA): TGCAGCGTTTTAGGTGGCAGGGGGGACACTGAAGCTTTCTTT. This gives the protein CSVLGGRGDTEAFF.

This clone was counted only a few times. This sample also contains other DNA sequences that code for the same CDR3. The chain's CDR3 is CASKVRTGGHSGANVLTF. The CDR3 DNA reads TGCGCCAGCAAGGTCCGGACAGGGGGGCACTCTGGGGCCAACGTCCTGACTTTC. The chain joins TRBV5-1 to TRBJ2-6; 10 bases are shared with TRBD1. Per the germline V gene, CDR1 is SGHRS and CDR2 is YFSETQ. V was clipped by 6 bases and J by 0 bases; unmatched bases: 9. The CDR3 sequence is 18 residues long.

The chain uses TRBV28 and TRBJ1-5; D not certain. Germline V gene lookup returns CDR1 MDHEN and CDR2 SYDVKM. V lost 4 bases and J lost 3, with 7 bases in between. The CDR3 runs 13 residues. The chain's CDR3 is CASSSSYNQPQHF. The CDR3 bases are TGTGCCAGCAGTTCGAGTTACAATCAGCCCCAGCATTTT.

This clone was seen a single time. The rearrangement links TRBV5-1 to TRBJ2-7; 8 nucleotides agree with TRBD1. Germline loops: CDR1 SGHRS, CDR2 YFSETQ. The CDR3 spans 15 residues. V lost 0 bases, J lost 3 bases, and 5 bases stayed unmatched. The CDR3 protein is CASSLAGTGDYEQYF. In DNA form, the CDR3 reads TGCGCCAGCAGCTTGGCCGGGACAGGCGACTACGAGCAGTACTTC.

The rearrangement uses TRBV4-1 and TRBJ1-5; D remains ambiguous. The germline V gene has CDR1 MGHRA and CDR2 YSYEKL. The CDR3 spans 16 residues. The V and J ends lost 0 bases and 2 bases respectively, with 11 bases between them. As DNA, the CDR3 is TGCGCCAGCAGCCAAGATTCGGACCAAGGCAATCAGCCCCAGCATTTT. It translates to CASSQDSDQGNQPQHF.

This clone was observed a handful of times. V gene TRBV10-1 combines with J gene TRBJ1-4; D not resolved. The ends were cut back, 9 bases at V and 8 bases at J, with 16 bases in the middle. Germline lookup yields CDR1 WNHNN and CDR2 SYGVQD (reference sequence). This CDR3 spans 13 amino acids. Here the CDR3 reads CASSAPGNEKLFF. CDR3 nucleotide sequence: TGCGCCAGTTCAGCTCCGGGGAACGAAAAACTGTTTTTT.

CDR3 region: CASSPEVWMTNSYNEQFF. The CDR3 coding sequence is TGTGCCAGCAGTCCAGAGGTGTGGATGACGAACTCCTACAATGAGCAGTTCTTC. The chain joins TRBV27 to TRBJ2-1; D ambiguous. Germline values: CDR1 MNHEY, CDR2 SMNVEV (reference sequence). The CDR3 contains 18 residues. Trimming removed 5 bases at V and 0 bases at J, with 20 bases between.

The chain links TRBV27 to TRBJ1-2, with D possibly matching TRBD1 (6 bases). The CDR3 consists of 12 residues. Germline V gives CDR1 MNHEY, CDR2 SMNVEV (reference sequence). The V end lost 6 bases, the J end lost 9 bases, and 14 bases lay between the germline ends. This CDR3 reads CASSSNQGSYTF. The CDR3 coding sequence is TGTGCCAGCAGCTCTAACCAGGGGAGCTACACCTTC.

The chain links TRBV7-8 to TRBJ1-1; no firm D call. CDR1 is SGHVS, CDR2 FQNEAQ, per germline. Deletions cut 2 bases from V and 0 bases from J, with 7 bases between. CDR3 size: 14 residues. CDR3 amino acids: CASSLNTVNTEAFF. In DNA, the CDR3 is TGTGCCAGCAGCTTAAACACAGTGAACACTGAAGCTTTCTTT.